The 8 T cell receptor beta chains in this list originate from one sample, sequenced in a study of vaccination effects on CD4 cells after COVID-19. Only in-frame clones appear in the TCRdb table, and some are missing; sequencing was by immunoSEQ multiplex PCR. The repertoire has 45,000 to 75,000 clones, more than 60% of them found once; the top ten carry around 3.3%. Following a roughly 11-day culture, CD4+ T cells were purified. What these receptors recognize is not known. Sequences were derived from CD4+ T cells from PBMCs cultured without peptide, sampled before COVID-19 vaccination. Every receptor here comes from a human donor who received a COVID-19 vaccine.

The chain combines TRBV19 with TRBJ1-6; perhaps TRBD1 as D (5 bases). The CDR3 extends over 13 amino acids. CDR1 LNHDA and CDR2 SQIVND come from the germline V gene (reference sequence). The V gene lost 6 bases and the J gene lost 6 bases, with 9 bases spanning the gap. The CDR3 DNA is TGTGCCAGTAGCGGGACGGTTAATTCACCCCTCCACTTT. Its translation is CASSGTVNSPLHF.

This clone was counted a few times. The gene calls are TRBV23-1 and TRBJ2-1; a weak D match, TRBD2 (5 bases). TRBV23-1 is treated as an ORF (open reading frame) with a function not yet certain. The CDR3 is made up of 16 amino acids. The ends were cut back, 1 base at V and 4 bases at J, with 14 bases in the middle. CDR3 sequence (DNA): TGCGCCAGCAGTCAATTCGGCGCGGGCGCATACAATGAGCAGTTCTTC. It translates to CASSQFGAGAYNEQFF.

This clone is a singleton in its sample. The chain has TRBV24-1 and TRBJ2-3; D gene unclear. From germline, CDR1 is KGHDR and CDR2 SFDVKD. The germline V and J ends were trimmed by 3 bases and 1 base, with 7 bases remaining between them. This CDR3 has 14 residues. CDR3 loop: CATSDTKRTDTQYF. The CDR3 DNA is TGTGCCACCAGTGATACAAAACGCACAGATACGCAGTATTTT.

This chain connects TRBV14 to TRBJ1-1; D is possibly TRBD1 (5 bases). V was trimmed by 1 base and J by 4 bases, leaving 13 bases between them. The V gene's germline CDR1 is SGHDN and CDR2 FVKESK. This CDR3 spans 15 amino acids. CDR3 region: CASSQAGVTFTEAFF. As DNA, the CDR3 is TGTGCCAGCAGCCAAGCGGGGGTGACGTTCACTGAAGCTTTCTTT.

The V call is TRBV19, the J call TRBJ1-2, with D uncertain. The CDR3 is 11 amino acids. The germline CDR1 and CDR2 sequences are LNHDA and SQIVND (reference sequence). Trimming pared 7 bases from V and 7 bases from J, leaving 10 bases between. The CDR3 is CASTAFGGYTF. The CDR3 coding sequence is TGTGCCAGTACGGCATTTGGTGGCTACACCTTC.

The chain links TRBV27 to TRBJ1-2, with D unclear. Trimming cost V 5 bases and J 8 bases, with 18 bases left between them. The CDR3 runs to 14 residues. CDR1 and CDR2 from the germline V gene are MNHEY and SMNVEV (reference sequence). Here the CDR3 DNA reads TGTGCCAGCAGTAGGGAGGGCAGGTACGGCGGCTACACCTTC. Protein sequence: CASSREGRYGGYTF.

This chain joins TRBV2 and TRBJ1-6; no reliable D call. Trimming took 2 bases from V and 5 from J, leaving 4 bases between them. Germline lookup yields CDR1 SNHLY and CDR2 FYNNEI. The CDR3 runs 13 residues. In DNA, the CDR3 is TGTGCCAGCAGTGAACAGAATAATTCACCCCTCCACTTT. It yields the protein CASSEQNNSPLHF.

The chain recombines TRBV7-2 with TRBJ1-1; a weak D match, TRBD1 (5 bases). Germline V gene sequence: CDR1 SGHTA, CDR2 FQGNSA. The CDR3 loop spans 18 amino acids. V lost 5 bases and J 5 bases, leaving 27 bases between the germline ends. The CDR3 coding sequence is TGTGCCAGCAGCCGCTCTACTGGGGGGACCTTTTTAAGGACTGAAGCTTTCTTT. Amino acid sequence: CASSRSTGGTFLRTEAFF.